This T cell receptor (beta chain) was sequenced during a study of blood T cell repertoires in COVID-19. About the research overall: Spain, Italy and the United States supplied samples that represented acute and convalescent COVID-19.

Here immunoSEQ multiplex PCR was the method, and the copy in TCRdb shows in-frame clones only, minus some. The data hold 110,000 to 150,000 clones, with 84% observed a single time. V was trimmed by 3 bases and J by 6 bases, leaving 16 bases between them. There are 16 residues in the CDR3. Germline V gene lookup returns CDR1 SGHTS and CDR2 YDEGEE. The sample consisted of peripheral blood. The receptor was isolated from a human donor in a cohort sampled during active COVID-19. The rearrangement joins TRBV5-8 to TRBJ1-6, with D hard to call. CDR3 sequence reads: CASSSGEGGFNSPLHF. CDR3 bases: TGTGCCAGCAGCTCTGGGGAGGGTGGATTTAATTCACCCCTCCACTTT.